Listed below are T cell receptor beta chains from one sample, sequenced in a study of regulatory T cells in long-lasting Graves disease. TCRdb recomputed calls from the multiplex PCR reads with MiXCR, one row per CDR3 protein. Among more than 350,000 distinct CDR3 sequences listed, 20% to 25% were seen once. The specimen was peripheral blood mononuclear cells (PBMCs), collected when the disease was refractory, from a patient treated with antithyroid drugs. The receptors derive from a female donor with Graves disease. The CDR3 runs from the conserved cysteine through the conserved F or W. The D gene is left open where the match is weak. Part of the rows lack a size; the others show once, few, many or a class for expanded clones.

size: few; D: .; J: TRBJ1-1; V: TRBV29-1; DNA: TGCAGCGCCAGGGACACGACGAACACTGAAGCTTTCTTT; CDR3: CSARDTTNTEAFF
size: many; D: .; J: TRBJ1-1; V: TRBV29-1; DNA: TGCAGCGGATTTACTGAAATGAACACTGAAGCTTTCTTT; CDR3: CSGFTEMNTEAFF
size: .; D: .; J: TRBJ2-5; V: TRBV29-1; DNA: TGCAGCGTCACCCGTGACGGGCGTGAGACCCAGTACTTC; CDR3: CSVTRDGRETQYF
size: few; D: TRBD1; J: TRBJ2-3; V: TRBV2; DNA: TGTGCCAGCAGGAACAGGGGAGTGGATACGCAGTATTTT; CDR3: CASRNRGVDTQYF
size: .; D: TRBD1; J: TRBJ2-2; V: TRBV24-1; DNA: TGTGCCACCAGTGATTTGCAGACAGGGTACGCCGGGGAGCTGTTTTTT; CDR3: CATSDLQTGYAGELFF
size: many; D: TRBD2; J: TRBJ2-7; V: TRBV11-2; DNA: TGTGCCAGCGGCGAGAGCGGGGCCGAGCAGTACTTC; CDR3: CASGESGAEQYF
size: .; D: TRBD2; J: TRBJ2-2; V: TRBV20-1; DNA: TGCAGTGCTAGAGCTACTAGCGGGGAGTCGCATGACACCGGGGAGCTGTTTTTT; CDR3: CSARATSGESHDTGELFF
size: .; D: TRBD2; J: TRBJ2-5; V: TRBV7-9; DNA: TGTGCCAGCAGCCCCGTGGTTGCTAGCGGGAGGGCGGAGACCCAGTACTTC; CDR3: CASSPVVASGRAETQYF
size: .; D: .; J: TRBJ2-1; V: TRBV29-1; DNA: TGCAGCGTTGAGGAGGACGGACCCTACAATGAGCAGTTCTTC; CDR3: CSVEEDGPYNEQFF
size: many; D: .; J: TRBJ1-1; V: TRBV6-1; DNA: TGTGCCAGCACTCGAGGGCCGAGTTCCTACACTGAAGCTTTCTTT; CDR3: CASTRGPSSYTEAFF
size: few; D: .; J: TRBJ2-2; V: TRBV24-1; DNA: TGTGCCACCAGTGATTTGAACAGGCACACCGGGGAGCTGTTTTTT; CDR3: CATSDLNRHTGELFF
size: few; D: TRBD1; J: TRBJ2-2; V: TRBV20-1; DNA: TGCAGTGCTAGATCGATACAGGGGCCCGGGGAGCTGTTTTTT; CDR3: CSARSIQGPGELFF
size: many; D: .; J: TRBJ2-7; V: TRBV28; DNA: TGTGCCAGCAGTCCCCTGGACGGGGCCTTGGGGTACGAGCAGTACTTC; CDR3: CASSPLDGALGYEQYF
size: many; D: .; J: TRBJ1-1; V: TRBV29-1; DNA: TGCAGCGTTGAGCGGCGAAGGGTTTATATGAACACTGAAGCTTTCTTT; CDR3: CSVERRRVYMNTEAFF
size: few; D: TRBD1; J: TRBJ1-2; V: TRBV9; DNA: TGTGCCAGCAGCGCCACGACAGGGAGGGCCTATGGCTACACCTTC; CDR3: CASSATTGRAYGYTF
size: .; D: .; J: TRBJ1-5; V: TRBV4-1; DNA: TGCGCCAGCAGCCAAGATCGGACCTTAAATCAGCCCCAGCATTTT; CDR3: CASSQDRTLNQPQHF
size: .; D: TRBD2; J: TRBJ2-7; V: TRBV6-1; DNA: TGTGCCAGCAGCCCCGGGACTAGCGGGCCCTACGGGCAGTACTTC; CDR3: CASSPGTSGPYGQYF
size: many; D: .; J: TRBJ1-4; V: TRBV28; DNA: TGTGCCAGCAGTTTCACCGCTTTGGACAGTGGATTTGCAACTAATGAAAAACTGTTTTTT; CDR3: CASSFTALDSGFATNEKLFF
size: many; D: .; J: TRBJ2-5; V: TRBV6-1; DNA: TGTGCCAGCAGTGTTCTAGGGCGGGGCGGAGAGACCCAGTACTTC; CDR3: CASSVLGRGGETQYF
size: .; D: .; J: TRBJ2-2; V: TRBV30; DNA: TGTGCCTGGAGGGGTGGGGCCAACACCGGGGAGCTGTTTTTT; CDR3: CAWRGGANTGELFF
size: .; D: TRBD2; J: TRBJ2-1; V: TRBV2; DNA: TGTGCCAGCAGGACTAGCGGTTTCAACTTC; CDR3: CASRTSGFNF
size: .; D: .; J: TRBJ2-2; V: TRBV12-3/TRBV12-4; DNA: TGTGCCAGCAGTTTCGTCCCGGACGCCGGGGAGCTGTTTTTT; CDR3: CASSFVPDAGELFF
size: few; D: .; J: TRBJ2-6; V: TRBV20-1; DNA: TGCAGTGCTCGGATAGCAGGGTTAGATGGGGCCAACGTCCTGACTTTC; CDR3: CSARIAGLDGANVLTF
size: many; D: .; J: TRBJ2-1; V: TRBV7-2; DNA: TGTGCCAGCAGCCATAGCCCCCGCAATGAGCAGTTCTTC; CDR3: CASSHSPRNEQFF
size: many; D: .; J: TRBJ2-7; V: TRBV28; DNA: TGTGCCAGCAGCCCCCCTGCTATAGACGAGCAGTACTTC; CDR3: CASSPPAIDEQYF
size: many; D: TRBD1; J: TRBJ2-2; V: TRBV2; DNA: TGTGCCAGCAGTGGGACAGGGCGCGCCGGGGAGCTGTTTTTT; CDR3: CASSGTGRAGELFF
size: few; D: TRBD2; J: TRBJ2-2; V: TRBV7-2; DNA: TGTGCCAGCAGCTTAGACCTAGCGGGCTACACCGGGGAGCTGTTTTTT; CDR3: CASSLDLAGYTGELFF
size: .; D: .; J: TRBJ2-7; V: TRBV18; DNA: TGTGCCAGCTCACCCAACAGGGGAGGGGCCCACGAGCAGTACTTC; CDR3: CASSPNRGGAHEQYF
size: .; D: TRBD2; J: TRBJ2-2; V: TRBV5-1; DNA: TGCGCCAGCAGCTTGGTGGCTAGCGGGAGGCCCGGGGAGCTGTTTTTT; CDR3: CASSLVASGRPGELFF
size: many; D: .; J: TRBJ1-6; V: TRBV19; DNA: TGTGCCAGTAAGGAAGCGTCTTCCCACTATAATTCACCCCTCCACTTT; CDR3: CASKEASSHYNSPLHF
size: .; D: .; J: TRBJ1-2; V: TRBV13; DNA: TGTGCCAGCAGCTTAGGTAGGGGAGACGGCTATGGCTACACCTTC; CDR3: CASSLGRGDGYGYTF
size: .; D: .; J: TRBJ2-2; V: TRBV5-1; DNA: TGCGCCAGCAGCGGAGACGAGAGGGGAAGACCGGGGGAGCTGTTTTTT; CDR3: CASSGDERGRPGELFF
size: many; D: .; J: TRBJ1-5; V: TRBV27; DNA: TGTGCCAGCACAATTCTGCCCCAGCATTTT; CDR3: CASTILPQHF
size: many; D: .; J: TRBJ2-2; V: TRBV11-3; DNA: TGTGCCAGCAGCGCCGGGACACTTAACACCGGGGAGCTGTTTTTT; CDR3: CASSAGTLNTGELFF
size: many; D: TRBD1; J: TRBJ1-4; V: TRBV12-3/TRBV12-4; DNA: TGTGCCAGCAGACCCGGACAGGGACCTAATGAAAAACTGTTTTTT; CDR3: CASRPGQGPNEKLFF
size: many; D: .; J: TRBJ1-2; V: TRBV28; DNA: TGTGCCAGCAGTTTATGCACGTGTCAGGGCGGCTATGGCTACACCTTC; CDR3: CASSLCTCQGGYGYTF
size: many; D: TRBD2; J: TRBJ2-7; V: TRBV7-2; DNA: TGTGCCAGCAGCTCTAGCGGGGCAGCGTACGAGCAGTACTTC; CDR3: CASSSSGAAYEQYF
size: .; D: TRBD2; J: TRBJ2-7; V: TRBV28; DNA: TGTGCCAGCAGTCCCGGAGGAGGACTAGCGGGAGGTTACGAGCAGTACTTC; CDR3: CASSPGGGLAGGYEQYF
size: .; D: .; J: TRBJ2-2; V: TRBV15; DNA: TGTGCCACGAGGACCTACACCGGGGAGCTGTTTTTT; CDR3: CATRTYTGELFF
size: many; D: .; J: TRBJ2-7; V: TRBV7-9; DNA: TGTGCCAGCAGCCCCCCGGACGTGGGAGGCGGTCCCTACGAGCAGTACTTC; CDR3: CASSPPDVGGGPYEQYF
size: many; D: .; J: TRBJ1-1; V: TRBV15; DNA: TGTGCCACCAGCACCCGGGAGGGCCGAGGGGCTTTCTTT; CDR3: CATSTREGRGAFF
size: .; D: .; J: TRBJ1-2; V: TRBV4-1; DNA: TGCGCCAGCAGCCAAGGGCCTAGGGATGGCTACACCTTC; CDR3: CASSQGPRDGYTF
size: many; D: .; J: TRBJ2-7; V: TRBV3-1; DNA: TGTGCCAGCAGCCATCCAGGAGAAGCCTACGAGCAGTACTTC; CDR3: CASSHPGEAYEQYF
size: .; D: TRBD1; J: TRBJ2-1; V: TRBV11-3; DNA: TGTGCCAGCAGCTTGGGACAGGGGCGCTACAATGAGCAGTTCTTC; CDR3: CASSLGQGRYNEQFF
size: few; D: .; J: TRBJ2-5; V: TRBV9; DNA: TGTGCCAGCAGCCAGACTAGTCTGGGGGCCCAGTACTTC; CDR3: CASSQTSLGAQYF
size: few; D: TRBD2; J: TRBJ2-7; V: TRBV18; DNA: TGTGCCAGCTCACCCGGGACTAGCGATTACGAGCAGTACTTC; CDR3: CASSPGTSDYEQYF
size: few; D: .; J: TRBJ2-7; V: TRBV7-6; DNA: TGTGCCAGCAGCTTTTTCTTGGGAGACGAGCAGTACTTC; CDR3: CASSFFLGDEQYF
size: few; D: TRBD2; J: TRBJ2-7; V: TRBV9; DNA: TGTGCCAGCAGCGTAGGAAGCGGGAGGCCCTACGAGCAGTACTTC; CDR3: CASSVGSGRPYEQYF
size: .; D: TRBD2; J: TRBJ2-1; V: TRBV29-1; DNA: TGCAGCGTTGTACGGACGGGACTAGCGGCGTACAATGAGCAGTTCTTC; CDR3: CSVVRTGLAAYNEQFF
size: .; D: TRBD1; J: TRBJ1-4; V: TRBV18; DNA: TGTGCCAGCTCACCTGAGACAGGGGGCGCGGCTAATGAAAAACTGTTTTTT; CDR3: CASSPETGGAANEKLFF
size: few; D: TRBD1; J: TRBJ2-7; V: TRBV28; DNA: TGTGCCAGCAGTTTATTTTCTTCCGGGACAGGGGACGAGCAGTACTTC; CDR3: CASSLFSSGTGDEQYF
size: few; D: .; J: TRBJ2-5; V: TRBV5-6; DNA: TGTGCCGGCAGTCTAGCGCAGGAGACCCAGTACTTC; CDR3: CAGSLAQETQYF